Below are 30 T cell receptor beta chains sequenced from a single sample in a study of T-cell memory formation after mild COVID-19. In TCRdb, the 5' RACE reads were re-called with MiXCR into one record per CDR3 protein. The sample carries almost 550,000 distinct CDR3 sequences, just over 20% recorded once. Sequencing was performed on PBMCs or a T cell subset sorted from them (not recorded which). The receptors were sampled from an adult woman who had mild COVID-19 (a few samples of this study predate the infection). Cell type and time point are not known.

The chain combines TRBV24-1 with TRBJ1-1, with a weak D call TRBD1 (5 bases). This CDR3 is 14 amino acids long. V lost 3 bases and J lost 2, with 9 bases in between. From germline, CDR1 is KGHDR and CDR2 SFDVKD. The CDR3 DNA sequence: TGTGCCACCAGTGATGCAGGGATTAACACTGAAGCTTTCTTT. Protein: CATSDAGINTEAFF.

The V and J genes are TRBV9 and TRBJ2-1, with TRBD2 matching 11 bases. The CDR3 extends over 17 amino acids. Germline CDR1 SGDLS, CDR2 YYNGEE. With 4 bases clipped from V and 5 bases from J, the junction kept 11 bases outside the gene matches. CDR3: CASSLHSTSGENNEQFF. In DNA, the CDR3 is TGTGCCAGCAGCCTACACTCGACTAGCGGGGAAAACAATGAGCAGTTCTTC.

The chain uses TRBV30 and TRBJ1-2, with D maybe TRBD1 (5 bases). Trimming removed 0 bases at V and 8 bases at J, with 13 bases between. Germline assignment: CDR1 GTSNPN and CDR2 SVGIG (reference sequence). The CDR3 spans 13 residues. This chain's CDR3 is CAWSVVHGGGYTF. CDR3 bases: TGTGCCTGGAGTGTTGTGCACGGGGGAGGCTACACCTTC.

This clonotype came up a few times. The V gene is TRBV5-5, the J gene TRBJ2-5; 10 bases agree with TRBD2. This CDR3 has 15 residues. CDR1 and CDR2 from the germline V gene are SGHKS and YYEKEE (reference sequence). V shed 2 bases, J shed 2 bases, and the junction held 3 bases outside the gene matches. This CDR3 is CASSFELAGQETQYF. CDR3 DNA sequence: TGTGCCAGCAGCTTCGAACTAGCGGGACAAGAGACCCAGTACTTC.

This clonotype was detected only a few times. The CDR3 protein is CASYLNTEAFF. CDR3 DNA: TGTGCCAGCTACTTGAACACTGAAGCTTTCTTT. The chain has TRBV7-9 and TRBJ1-1; the D is unclear. V lost 8 bases to trimming and J lost 0 bases, with 4 bases between them. CDR1 and CDR2 (germline): SEHNR, FQNEAQ (reference sequence). The CDR3 spans 11 residues.

This clonotype was picked up a small number of times. The chain uses TRBV11-2 and TRBJ2-1; TRBD2 agrees at 9 bases. Losses at the gene ends were 6 bases for V and 5 bases for J; bases not matched to a gene: 8. CDR1 and CDR2 (germline): SGHAT, FQNNGV. CDR3 size: 15 residues. The CDR3 is CASRSIAGVHNEQFF. CDR3 bases: TGTGCCAGCAGGTCGATAGCGGGAGTCCACAATGAGCAGTTCTTC.

This clonotype was counted once. The chain carries TRBV7-9 and TRBJ2-3, with D perhaps matching TRBD2 (7 bases). V lost 3 bases to trimming and J lost 4 bases, with 14 bases between them. The CDR3 runs 15 residues. The V gene's germline CDR1 is SEHNR and CDR2 FQNEAQ (reference sequence). CDR3 DNA: TGTGCCAGCAGCTTCGGGGGGCAGCTCTCAGATACGCAGTATTTT. Translating gives CASSFGGQLSDTQYF.

The chain uses TRBV19 and TRBJ2-7; TRBD2 aligns across 15 bases. V gave up 4 bases and J gave up 2 bases; unmatched junction bases: 6. CDR3 size: 17 residues. CDR1 is LNHDA and CDR2 is SQIVND in the germline V gene (reference sequence). In nucleotides, the CDR3 is TGTGCCAGTAGTAGCGGACTAGCGGGAGGGCCCACCTACGAGCAGTACTTC. Translated, it gives CASSSGLAGGPTYEQYF.

The sample holds a few counts of this clonotype. The rearrangement joins TRBV7-9 to TRBJ2-1; possibly TRBD1 for D (6 bases). CDR3 size: 16 residues. The germline gives CDR1 SEHNR, CDR2 FQNEAQ (reference sequence). V lost 5 bases to trimming and J lost 1 base, with 15 bases between them. The CDR3 sequence: CASSLQGFSSYNEQFF. CDR3 nucleotide sequence: TGTGCCAGCAGCCTACAGGGTTTTAGTTCCTACAATGAGCAGTTCTTC. Combining the CDR3 with reference TRBV7-9 and TRBJ2-1 gives the whole variable domain DTGVSQNPRHKITKRGQNVTFRCDPISEHNRLYWYRQTLGQGPEFLTYFQNEAQLEKSRLLSDRFSAERPKGSFSTLEIQRTEQGDSAMYLCASSLQGFSSYNEQFFGPGTRLTVL.

In this sample, this clonotype turned up many times. The chain has TRBV4-2 and TRBJ2-5; 13 nucleotides align to TRBD2. CDR3 size: 18 residues. The V gene end was trimmed by 4 bases and the J gene end by 1 base; junction bases not matched to a gene: 9. Germline V CDR1 and CDR2: LGHNA, YNFKEQ. The CDR3 spells CASSLGLAGAKSQETQYF. The CDR3 DNA is TGTGCCAGCAGCCTCGGACTAGCGGGGGCCAAGAGCCAAGAGACCCAGTACTTC.

This clonotype was seen many times. This chain uses TRBV4-3 with TRBJ2-6; D is unclear. In germline, CDR1 is LGHNA, CDR2 YSLEER. V was shortened by 2 bases and J by 1 base, with 6 bases between the two germline ends. This CDR3 is built from 15 residues. In nucleotides, the CDR3 is TGCGCCAGCAGCCAAATAGGGTCTGGGGCCAACGTCCTGACTTTC. Protein product: CASSQIGSGANVLTF.

This chain joins TRBV18 and TRBJ2-1; D gene unclear. The CDR3 contains 16 residues. Germline loops: CDR1 KGHSH, CDR2 LQKENI. The ends were cut back, 0 bases at V and 2 bases at J, with 11 bases in the middle. CDR3 region: CASSPPGKAPYNEQFF. CDR3 sequence (DNA): TGTGCCAGCTCACCACCGGGGAAGGCCCCCTACAATGAGCAGTTCTTC.

J is TRBJ1-1 and V is TRBV19, with TRBD1 matching 12 bases. V gave up 1 base and J gave up 1 base; unmatched junction bases: 4. The CDR3 contains 17 residues. CDR1 and CDR2 (germline): LNHDA, SQIVND (reference sequence). CDR3 sequence reads: CASSIVGTGGQNTEAFF. Here the CDR3 DNA reads TGTGCCAGTAGTATAGTCGGGACAGGGGGCCAGAACACTGAAGCTTTCTTT. Supplemented by reference TRBV19 and TRBJ1-1, the full variable domain reads DGGITQSPKYLFRKEGQNVTLSCEQNLNHDAMYWYRQDPGQGLRLIYYSQIVNDFQKGDIAEGYSVSREKKESFPLTVTSAQKNPTAFYLCASSIVGTGGQNTEAFFGQGTRLTVV.

This chain links TRBV6-6 with TRBJ2-5; D remains unclear. CDR1 is MNHNY and CDR2 is SVGAGI in the germline V gene (reference sequence). The V gene lost 4 bases and the J gene lost 5 bases, with 8 bases spanning the gap. CDR3 size: 12 residues. The CDR3 sequence: CASSFHAETQYF. In nucleotides, the CDR3 is TGTGCCAGCAGTTTCCACGCGGAGACCCAGTACTTC.

The V and J genes are TRBV7-9 and TRBJ1-6, with D maybe TRBD1 (5 bases). The CDR3 has 14 amino acids. CDR1 is SEHNR and CDR2 is FQNEAQ in the germline V gene (reference sequence). V was clipped by 2 bases and J by 6 bases, with 8 bases between them. This chain's CDR3 is CASSLKGSNSPLHF. CDR3 bases: TGTGCCAGCAGCTTAAAGGGGAGTAATTCACCCCTCCACTTT.

Here the CDR3 reads CASSLDSGGSTDTQYF. In DNA form, the CDR3 reads TGCGCCAGCAGCTTGGATAGCGGGGGGAGCACAGATACGCAGTATTTT. This rearrangement joins TRBV5-1 to TRBJ2-3, with 10 bases that match TRBD2. V gave up 0 bases and J gave up 0 bases; unmatched junction bases: 1. Germline-derived CDR1 and CDR2 are SGHRS and YFSETQ. This CDR3 is built from 16 residues.

The chain has TRBV20-1 and TRBJ2-7; D is ambiguous. The germline gives CDR1 DFQATT, CDR2 SNEGSKA (reference sequence). Trimming shortened V by 0 bases and J by 5 bases, and 17 bases separated the two germline ends. This CDR3 is 15 amino acids long. CDR3 region: CSARDRALAGDEQYF. The CDR3 DNA reads TGCAGTGCTAGAGATCGCGCACTGGCCGGCGACGAGCAGTACTTC.

The rearrangement links TRBV3-1 to TRBJ2-1, with TRBD2 matching 8 bases. The V and J ends lost 4 bases and 6 bases, in that order; junction bases with no gene match: 8. Germline loops: CDR1 LGHDT, CDR2 YNNKEL (reference sequence). This CDR3 has 15 residues. CDR3 in DNA: TGTGCCAGCAGCCTCGGGACTAGGGGCGGCAATGAGCAGTTCTTC. This gives the protein CASSLGTRGGNEQFF.

This clonotype was seen more than once but under ten times. J is TRBJ1-2 and V is TRBV2; a possible D gene is TRBD1 (5 bases). The CDR3 is 14 amino acids. Germline values: CDR1 SNHLY, CDR2 FYNNEI. The V and J ends lost 3 bases and 8 bases respectively, with 16 bases between them. The CDR3, as DNA: TGTGCCAGCAGTGACGGGGCAATTCCTAGGGGCTACACCTTC. It yields the protein CASSDGAIPRGYTF.

This clonotype was seen a few times. The V gene is TRBV5-4, the J gene TRBJ2-5; tentative D call: TRBD1 (6 bases). Trimming pared 4 bases from V and 1 base from J, leaving 11 bases between. The CDR3 totals 14 residues. The germline gives CDR1 SGHNT, CDR2 YYREEE (reference sequence). CDR3 residues: CASSQDSVQETQYF. CDR3 DNA: TGTGCCAGCAGCCAGGACAGCGTCCAAGAGACCCAGTACTTC.

The chain recombines TRBV2 with TRBJ2-1; 9 positions agree with TRBD1. V lost 2 bases, J lost 5 bases, and 4 bases stayed unmatched. The CDR3 has 15 amino acids. Per germline, CDR1 SNHLY and CDR2 FYNNEI. CDR3: CASSETGGIHNEQFF. The DNA for the CDR3 is TGTGCCAGCAGTGAAACAGGGGGCATACACAATGAGCAGTTCTTC.

This clonotype turned up a few times. V and J are TRBV4-1 and TRBJ1-2; 9 bases are a match to TRBD1. CDR1 is MGHRA, CDR2 YSYEKL, per germline. The CDR3 sequence is 16 residues long. V trimming: 0 bases; J trimming: 4 bases; junction bases outside the gene matches: 6. The chain's CDR3 is CASSQEVEQGAYGYTF. CDR3 DNA sequence: TGCGCCAGCAGCCAAGAAGTAGAACAGGGGGCCTATGGCTACACCTTC.

This chain joins TRBV18 and TRBJ2-4; 11 bases fit TRBD2. This CDR3 has 16 amino acids. J lost 7 bases, V lost 0 bases, and 5 bases had no gene match. CDR1 is KGHSH, CDR2 LQKENI, per germline. CDR3 nucleotides: TGTGCCAGCTCACCACCCGGGCTAGCGGGAGGTAACATTCAGTACTTC. This translates into CASSPPGLAGGNIQYF.

This clonotype has a handful of counts. The rearrangement links TRBV7-2 to TRBJ1-1, with 9 bases matching TRBD1. Germline V gene data show CDR1 as SGHTA and CDR2 as FQGNSA. Trimming cost V 8 bases and J 5 bases; bases outside gene matches: 12. There are 15 residues in the CDR3. CDR3 bases: TGTGCCAGCCTGGGACAGGGCCTCGCCAGGACTGAAGCTTTCTTT. Amino acid sequence: CASLGQGLARTEAFF.

In this sample, this clonotype turned up a few times. V usage is TRBV7-9 and J usage is TRBJ2-7; D is possibly TRBD1 or TRBD2 (5 bases each). Trimming cost V 1 base and J 5 bases, with 12 bases left between them. The CDR3 is made up of 14 amino acids. Germline V gives CDR1 SEHNR, CDR2 FQNEAQ (reference sequence). For the CDR3, the DNA is TGTGCCAGCAGCTTAGTGGGCAGGGACCACGAGCAGTACTTC. It yields the protein CASSLVGRDHEQYF.

For this clonotype: An end of the junction differs from the germline gene, which may be a read error. This chain links TRBV30 with TRBJ2-7; D could derive from TRBD1 or TRBD2 (5 bases each). The V gene's germline CDR1 is GTSNPN and CDR2 SVGIG (reference sequence). CDR3 length: 13 amino acids. CDR3 loop: CDWSPRGPHEQYF. DNA for the CDR3: TGTGACTGGAGTCCCCGGGGACCGCACGAGCAGTACTTC.

This clonotype turned up a few times. This chain uses TRBV20-1 with TRBJ2-5; 9 bases fit TRBD2. V gave up 0 bases and J gave up 5 bases; unmatched junction bases: 10. This CDR3 contains 16 residues. The V gene's germline CDR1 is DFQATT and CDR2 SNEGSKA (reference sequence). DNA for the CDR3: TGCAGTGCTAGAGATGTGCGGGGGGGCCTGGTGGAGACCCAGTACTTC. Amino acid sequence: CSARDVRGGLVETQYF.

This clonotype was detected a few times. J is TRBJ2-5 and V is TRBV5-6, with 8 bases fitting TRBD2. This CDR3 has 16 residues. Unmatched junction bases numbered 10, after V lost 1 base and J lost 5 bases. The germline gives CDR1 SGHDT, CDR2 YYEEEE. CDR3 coding DNA: TGTGCCAGCAGCTTGTGGGGAGCGGGGGCCGTGGAGACCCAGTACTTC. This translates into CASSLWGAGAVETQYF.

This clonotype was detected only a few times. J is TRBJ1-1 and V is TRBV20-1, with D possibly matching TRBD1 (6 bases). CDR3 length equals 13 residues. Germline V gene lookup returns CDR1 DFQATT and CDR2 SNEGSKA (reference sequence). The V and J ends lost 0 bases and 6 bases respectively, with 11 bases between them. This CDR3 is CSARDLRGPEAFF. CDR3 coding DNA: TGCAGTGCTAGAGATCTCAGGGGCCCTGAAGCTTTCTTT.

A few counts support this clonotype. The rearrangement joins TRBV12-3 or TRBV12-4 to TRBJ1-1; D remains unclear. The V end lost 6 bases, the J end lost 1 base, and 12 bases lay between the germline ends. This CDR3 region has 14 residues. CDR3 nucleotides: TGTGCCAGCAGACCGACAACCAGGAACACTGAAGCTTTCTTT. Its translation is CASRPTTRNTEAFF.